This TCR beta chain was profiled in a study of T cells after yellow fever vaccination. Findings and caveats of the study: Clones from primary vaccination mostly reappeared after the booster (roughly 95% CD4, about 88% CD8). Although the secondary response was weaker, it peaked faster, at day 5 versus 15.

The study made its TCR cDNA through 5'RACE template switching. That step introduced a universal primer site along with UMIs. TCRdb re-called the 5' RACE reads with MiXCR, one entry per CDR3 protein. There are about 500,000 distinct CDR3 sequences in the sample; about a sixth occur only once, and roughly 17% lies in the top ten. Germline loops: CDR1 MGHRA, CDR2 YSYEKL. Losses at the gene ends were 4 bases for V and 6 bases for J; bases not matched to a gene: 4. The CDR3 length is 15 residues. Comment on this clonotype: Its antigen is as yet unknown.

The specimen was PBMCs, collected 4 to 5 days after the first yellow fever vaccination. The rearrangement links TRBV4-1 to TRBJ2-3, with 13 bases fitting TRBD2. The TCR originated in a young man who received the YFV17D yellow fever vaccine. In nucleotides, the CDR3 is TGCGCCAGCAGCCTTTGGACTAGCGGGGGCGATACGCAGTATTTT. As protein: CASSLWTSGGDTQYF.